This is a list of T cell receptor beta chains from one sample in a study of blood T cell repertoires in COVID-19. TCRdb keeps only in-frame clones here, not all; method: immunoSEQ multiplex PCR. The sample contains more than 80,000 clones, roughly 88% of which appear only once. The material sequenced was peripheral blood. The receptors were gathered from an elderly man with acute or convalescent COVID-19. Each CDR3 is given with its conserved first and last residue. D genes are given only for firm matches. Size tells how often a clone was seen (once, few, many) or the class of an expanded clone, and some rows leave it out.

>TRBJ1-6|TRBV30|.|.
TGTGCCTGGAGGACAGGCCCAAATTCACCCCTCCACTTT
CAWRTGPNSPLHF
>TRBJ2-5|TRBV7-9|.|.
TGTGCCAGCAGCGGAGAGGTACGAGAGACCCAGTACTTC
CASSGEVRETQYF
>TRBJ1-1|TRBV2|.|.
TGTGCCAGCATTGGACAAGTCAACACTGAAGCTTTCTTT
CASIGQVNTEAFF
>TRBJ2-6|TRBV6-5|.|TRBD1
TGTGCCAGCAGGGACAGGGCTGGGGCCAACGTCCTGACTTTC
CASRDRAGANVLTF
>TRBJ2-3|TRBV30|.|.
TGTGCCTGGAGTGGCCGACTCCACACAGATACGCAGTATTTT
CAWSGRLHTDTQYF
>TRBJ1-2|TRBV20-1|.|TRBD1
TGCAGTGCTAGTCCTCGGGACAGGGTTTATGGCTACACCTTC
CSASPRDRVYGYTF
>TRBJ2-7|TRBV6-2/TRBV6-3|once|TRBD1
TGTGCCAGCAGCCGAGGACAGGTGGGCGAGCAGTACTTC
CASSRGQVGEQYF
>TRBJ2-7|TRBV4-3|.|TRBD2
TGCGCCAGCAGCCAAGATCCCCCGGGACTAGCGGGAAGCTACGAGCAGTACTTC
CASSQDPPGLAGSYEQYF
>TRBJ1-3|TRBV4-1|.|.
TGCGCCAGCAGCAGAGACCAGGACAGCTCTGGAAACACCATATATTTT
CASSRDQDSSGNTIYF
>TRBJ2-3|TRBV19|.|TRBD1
TGTGCCAGTAGTATGACTCCGGGACAGTTGTTCTCTAGCACAGATACGCAGTATTTT
CASSMTPGQLFSSTDTQYF
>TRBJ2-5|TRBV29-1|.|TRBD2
TGCAGCGTTGTTTGGCTAGCGGGGGCCTTTCAAGAGACCCAGTACTTC
CSVVWLAGAFQETQYF
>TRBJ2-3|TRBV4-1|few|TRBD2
TGCGCCAGCAGCCAAGGGGAGACTAGCGGTACAGATACGCAGTATTTT
CASSQGETSGTDTQYF
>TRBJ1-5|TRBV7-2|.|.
TGTGCCAGCAGCTTTTTCATATACCGAGTCAATCAGCCCCAGCATTTT
CASSFFIYRVNQPQHF
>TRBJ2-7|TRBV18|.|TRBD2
TGTGCCAGCTCATCCGGACTAGCGGGAGGGCCCTACGAGCAGTACTTC
CASSSGLAGGPYEQYF
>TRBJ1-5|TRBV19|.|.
TGTGCCAGTAGAGAGGGTTATCAGCCCCAGCATTTT
CASREGYQPQHF
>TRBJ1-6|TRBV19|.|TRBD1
TGTGCCAGTAGTATCTTTACCATGAGACAGGGCGAAAATTCACCCCTCCACTTT
CASSIFTMRQGENSPLHF
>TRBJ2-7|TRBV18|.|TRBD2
TGTGCCAGCTCTCCCGGACTAGTGGGTTACGAGCAGTACTTC
CASSPGLVGYEQYF
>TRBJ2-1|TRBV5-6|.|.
TGTGCCAGCAGCTGGGGGGTGGTTGAGCAGTTCTTC
CASSWGVVEQFF
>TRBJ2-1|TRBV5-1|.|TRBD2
TGCGCCAGCAGCTTGGGACTAGCGGGATACGATGAGCAGTTCTTC
CASSLGLAGYDEQFF
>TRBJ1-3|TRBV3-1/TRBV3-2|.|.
TGTGCCAGCAGCCCCTCCGTGACATCTGGAAACACCATATATTTT
CASSPSVTSGNTIYF
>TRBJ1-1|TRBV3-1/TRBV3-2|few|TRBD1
TGTGCCAGCAGCCCACGGGACAGGGACACTGAAGCTTTCTTT
CASSPRDRDTEAFF
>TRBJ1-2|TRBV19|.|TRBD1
TGTGCCAGTAGTATAACCCGAACAGGGGAAGGCTACACCTTC
CASSITRTGEGYTF
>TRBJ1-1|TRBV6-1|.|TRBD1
TGTGCCAGCAGTCGCCCGGGACAGGGGGAGACTGAAGCTTTCTTT
CASSRPGQGETEAFF
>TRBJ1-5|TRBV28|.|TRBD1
TGTGCCAGCAGTGTAACGACAGGGGGTGAAAATCAGCCCCAGCATTTT
CASSVTTGGENQPQHF
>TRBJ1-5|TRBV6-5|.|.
TGTGCCAGCAGTTACTCGGCAGGGGATGGACAGCCCCAGCATTTT
CASSYSAGDGQPQHF
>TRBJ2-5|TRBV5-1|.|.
TGCGCCAGCAGTTCGCAAGAGACCCAGTACTTC
CASSSQETQYF
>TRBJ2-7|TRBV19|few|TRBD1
TGTGCCAGTAGTATAGGGACAGGCTCTTCGTACGAGCAGTACTTC
CASSIGTGSSYEQYF
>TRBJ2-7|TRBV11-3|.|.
TGTGCCAGCAGCTTACAGGGCCGCGAGCAGTACTTC
CASSLQGREQYF
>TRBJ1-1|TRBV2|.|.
TGTGCCAGCAGTGAAAGCGGGAACACTGAAGCTTTCTTT
CASSESGNTEAFF
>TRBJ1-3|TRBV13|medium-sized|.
TGTGCCAGCAGCCCATGGGAGACTGGAAACACCATATATTTT
CASSPWETGNTIYF
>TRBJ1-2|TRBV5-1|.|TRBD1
TGCGCCAGCAGCTTGGAAGGGGGCGACTATGGCTACACCTTC
CASSLEGGDYGYTF
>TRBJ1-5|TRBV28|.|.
TGTGCCAGCACCACCGGGGGGACTGTTTATAGCAATCAGCCCCAGCATTTT
CASTTGGTVYSNQPQHF
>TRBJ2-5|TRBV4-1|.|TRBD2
TGCGCCAGCAGCCATGCCATTGGCGGGGGAGGAGAGACCCAGTACTTC
CASSHAIGGGGETQYF
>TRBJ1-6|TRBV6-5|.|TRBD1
TGTGCCAGCAGTCGGCAGGGGGATTCACCCCTCCACTTT
CASSRQGDSPLHF
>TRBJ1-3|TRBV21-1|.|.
TGTGCCAGCAGCATAGGGAGAGAGGGGGCGGCTGGAAACACCATATATTTT
CASSIGREGAAGNTIYF
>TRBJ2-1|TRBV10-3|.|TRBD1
TGTGCCATCAGTGTTACAGGGGGATATGAGCAGTTCTTC
CAISVTGGYEQFF
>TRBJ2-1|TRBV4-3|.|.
TGCGCCAGCAGCCAAGGGGCCCCCCCCAAAAATGAGCAGTTCTTC
CASSQGAPPKNEQFF
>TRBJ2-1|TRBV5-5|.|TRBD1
TGTGCCAGCAGCTTGGGGCCACCGGGACAGGGCAATGAGCAGTTCTTC
CASSLGPPGQGNEQFF
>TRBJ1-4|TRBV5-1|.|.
TGCGCCAGCAGCTGGACCGCCTGGGGCGGTGAAAAACTGTTTTTT
CASSWTAWGGEKLFF
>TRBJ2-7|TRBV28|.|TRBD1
TGTGCCAGCAGTTTGGCAGGGGGTAACTACGAGCAGTACTTC
CASSLAGGNYEQYF
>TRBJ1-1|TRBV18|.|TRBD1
TGTGCCAGCTCACCACCGGCCGGGGGACAGGGGGCCACTGAAGCTTTCTTT
CASSPPAGGQGATEAFF
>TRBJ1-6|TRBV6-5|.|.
TGTGCCAGCTCTGCAGGGTTTATGGATTCACCCCTCCACTTT
CASSAGFMDSPLHF
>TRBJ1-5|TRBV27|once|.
TGTGCCAGCAGTCGTGCTGGGACTTTGGGCAATCAGCCCCAGCATTTT
CASSRAGTLGNQPQHF
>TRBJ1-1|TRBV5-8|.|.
TGTGCCAGCAGCTTGGAGCATCTGAACACTGAAGCTTTCTTT
CASSLEHLNTEAFF
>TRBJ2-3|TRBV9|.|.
TGTGCCAGCAGCGAGAGCGGGGATACGCAGTATTTT
CASSESGDTQYF
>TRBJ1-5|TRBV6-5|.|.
TGTGCCAGCAGTTACTCTCAAAATCAGCCCCAGCATTTT
CASSYSQNQPQHF
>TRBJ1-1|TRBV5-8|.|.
TGTGCCAGCAGCTTGGGACTCCGGAACACTGAAGCTTTCTTT
CASSLGLRNTEAFF
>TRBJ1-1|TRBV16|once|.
TGTGCCAGCAGCCAATCGAGGACAGCGAACACTGAAGCTTTCTTT
CASSQSRTANTEAFF